The 9 T cell receptor beta chains reported below all come from one sample, sequenced in a study of T cell responses to AZD1222 COVID-19 vaccine. The method was immunoSEQ multiplex PCR; TCRdb's version includes in-frame clones alone and lacks a portion of them. The sample consists of fewer than 200,000 clones, 85% to 95% of them appearing once. Specimen: peripheral blood, collected on day 0 of AZD1222 vaccination. The receptors stem from an adult in good health.

The chain uses TRBV27 and TRBJ2-7, with 7 bases aligning to TRBD1. The CDR3 runs 15 residues. The V gene's germline CDR1 is MNHEY and CDR2 SMNVEV (reference sequence). J was trimmed by 0 bases and V by 5 bases; bases with no gene match: 7. DNA of the CDR3: TGTGCCAGCAGTCCCAGACAGGGCAGCTCCTACGAGCAGTACTTC. Translation gives CASSPRQGSSYEQYF.

The CDR3 is CASRGDLNTEAFF. The CDR3 DNA is TGTGCCAGTAGAGGGGACTTGAACACTGAAGCTTTCTTT. V and J are TRBV19 and TRBJ1-1; D might be TRBD1 (5 bases). The V gene's germline CDR1 is LNHDA and CDR2 SQIVND (reference sequence). Trimming pared 6 bases from V and 0 bases from J, leaving 8 bases between. CDR3 length: 13 amino acids.

This clone was recorded once. V and J are TRBV28 and TRBJ1-6; tentative D call: TRBD1 (6 bases). This CDR3 is built from 16 residues. Germline CDR1 MDHEN, CDR2 SYDVKM. Trimming stripped 2 bases from V and 5 bases from J, with 13 bases between. CDR3 region: CASSLHGTPNNSPLHF. DNA of the CDR3: TGTGCCAGCAGTTTACACGGGACACCTAATAATTCACCCCTCCACTTT.

This chain connects TRBV4-1 to TRBJ2-5; unclear D gene. CDR3 length: 13 amino acids. The germline V gene has CDR1 MGHRA and CDR2 YSYEKL. Trimming stripped 3 bases from V and 3 bases from J, with 8 bases between. Here the CDR3 reads CASSHIVEETQYF. Written as DNA, the CDR3 is TGCGCCAGCAGCCACATAGTGGAAGAGACCCAGTACTTC.

The chain joins TRBV28 to TRBJ1-2; the D gene is possibly TRBD1 (5 bases). V was clipped by 7 bases and J by 0 bases, with 18 bases between them. Germline V gene lookup returns CDR1 MDHEN and CDR2 SYDVKM. The CDR3 spans 16 residues. In DNA form, the CDR3 reads TGTGCCAGCAACGCGGGGGGGATTGAGTCTAACTATGGCTACACCTTC. Residues: CASNAGGIESNYGYTF.

This sequence joins TRBV2 and TRBJ1-6, with D unclear. Deletions cut 7 bases from V and 9 bases from J, with 16 bases between. Germline loops: CDR1 SNHLY, CDR2 FYNNEI. This CDR3 is built from 14 residues. The CDR3 region has the DNA TGTGCCAGCATTCAACAGCCGTCGCGTTCACCCCTCCACTTT. Translating it yields CASIQQPSRSPLHF.

The CDR3 DNA reads as TGCGCCAGCAGTGAGTCCGGACAGGGGGTGCGGCCCCAGCATTTT. It translates to CASSESGQGVRPQHF. The chain couples TRBV10-2 to TRBJ1-5; TRBD1 matches at 10 bases. J lost 9 bases, V lost 0 bases, and 5 bases had no gene match. The CDR3 is 15 residues long. Germline loops: CDR1 WSHSY, CDR2 SAAADI.

This sequence joins TRBV18 and TRBJ2-7; TRBD2 matches 10 bases. V dropped 1 base and J dropped 4; count of bases not matched to a gene: 4. Germline CDR1 KGHSH, CDR2 LQKENI. The CDR3 is made up of 15 amino acids. In DNA, the CDR3 is TGTGCCAGCTCACCACGGGTAGCGGGGGGATACGAGCAGTACTTC. Protein: CASSPRVAGGYEQYF.

The chain uses TRBV5-1 and TRBJ1-1, with 7 bases lining up with TRBD1. Trimming at V came to 4 bases and at J to 2 bases, leaving 14 bases not matched to a gene. Per the germline V gene, CDR1 is SGHRS and CDR2 is YFSETQ. This CDR3 is built from 17 residues. The CDR3, as DNA: TGCGCCAGCAGCCCCCGACAGGGTGCCGTTTCTAACACTGAAGCTTTCTTT. This translates into CASSPRQGAVSNTEAFF.